A single sample is the source of the 10 T cell receptor beta chains below, sequenced in a study of glioma-infiltrating T cells after dendritic cell vaccination. The assay was immunoSEQ multiplex PCR, and TCRdb's table has in-frame clones only and misses some. Of around 96,000 clones detected, around 80% appear once; the ten largest clones hold less than 7%. The material sequenced was blood, taken before dendritic cell vaccination. The origin of the receptors is a human donor with glioblastoma.

This chain connects TRBV7-9 to TRBJ1-2; D is possibly TRBD1 (6 bases). This CDR3 spans 13 amino acids. V lost 5 bases and J lost 4, with 11 bases in between. Germline V gene lookup returns CDR1 SEHNR and CDR2 FQNEAQ (reference sequence). In DNA form, the CDR3 reads TGTGCCAGCAGCCAGGGGACCTTCTATGGCTACACCTTC. Amino acids: CASSQGTFYGYTF.

The V and J genes are TRBV19 and TRBJ2-6; 8 nucleotides line up with TRBD1. The CDR3 runs to 17 residues. Trimming cost V 8 bases and J 1 base; bases outside gene matches: 10. The V gene's germline CDR1 is LNHDA and CDR2 SQIVND (reference sequence). In nucleotides, the CDR3 is TGTGCCAGTTCAACCGGGACAGGAGGTTCTGGGGCCAACGTCCTGACTTTC. It codes for CASSTGTGGSGANVLTF.

V usage is TRBV6-5 and J usage is TRBJ1-4; 7 nucleotides match TRBD1. CDR1 is MNHEY, CDR2 SVGAGI, per germline. The CDR3 runs 15 residues. The junction had 7 bases not matched to a gene; V was cut back by 1 base and J by 8 bases. The DNA for the CDR3 is TGTGCCAGCAGTTACTACAGGGGAAGGATCGAAAAACTGTTTTTT. This codes for CASSYYRGRIEKLFF.

The genes are TRBV18 and TRBJ2-5, with a possible D match to TRBD2 (5 bases). CDR1 KGHSH and CDR2 LQKENI come from the germline V gene. The germline V and J ends were trimmed by 2 bases and 5 bases, with 12 bases remaining between them. The CDR3 sequence is 14 residues long. CDR3 loop: CASSPMSEEETQYF. CDR3 nucleotides: TGTGCCAGCTCACCAATGTCGGAGGAGGAGACCCAGTACTTC.

The chain combines TRBV7-3 with TRBJ2-3; 7 bases agree with TRBD2. This CDR3 is 15 amino acids long. Germline V lookup: CDR1 SGHTA, CDR2 FQGTGA. V was clipped by 9 bases and J by 2 bases; unmatched bases: 11. The CDR3 nucleotides read TGTGCCAGTCGAGCAAGCGGGATAAACACAGATACGCAGTATTTT. Protein: CASRASGINTDTQYF.

The chain has TRBV6-1 and TRBJ2-1; 10 nucleotides agree with TRBD2. Germline-derived CDR1 and CDR2 are MNHNS and SASEGT. Losses at the gene ends were 9 bases for V and 3 bases for J; bases not matched to a gene: 8. This CDR3 contains 15 residues. The CDR3 DNA sequence: TGTGCCAGTCGAGAAAGGACTAGCGGCTACAATGAGCAGTTCTTC. This codes for CASRERTSGYNEQFF.

This clone was seen a handful of times. This chain links TRBV7-9 with TRBJ1-1, with 11 bases lining up with TRBD1. Germline CDR1 SEHNR, CDR2 FQNEAQ (reference sequence). After removal of 5 bases from V and 7 bases from J, the junction contained 9 bases not matched to a gene. The CDR3 totals 15 residues. The CDR3 sequence is CASSLRTGGFGEAFF. The CDR3 DNA reads TGTGCCAGCAGCCTTCGGACAGGGGGCTTTGGTGAAGCTTTCTTT.

This clone has only a few counts. V is TRBV4-2 and J is TRBJ2-1, with 12 bases identical to TRBD2. Unmatched junction bases numbered 18, after V lost 0 bases and J lost 9 bases. The germline gives CDR1 LGHNA, CDR2 YNFKEQ. The length of the CDR3 is 20 residues. In nucleotides, the CDR3 is TGTGCCAGCAGCCAAGACTCTGGTCTAGCGGGGGGGCCCGGGAGGCGTGAGCAGTTCTTC. Its translation: CASSQDSGLAGGPGRREQFF.

V is TRBV7-6 and J is TRBJ2-1; tentatively, D is TRBD2 (5 bases). V was pared by 4 bases and J by 4 bases, with 17 bases between. CDR3 size: 16 residues. Germline loops: CDR1 SGHVS, CDR2 FNYEAQ. This CDR3 reads CASSSTRDRIYNEQFF. Here the CDR3 DNA reads TGTGCCAGCAGCTCCACTAGAGACCGGATTTACAATGAGCAGTTCTTC.

This clone was seen a single time. The chain links TRBV12-5 to TRBJ2-5, with TRBD2 as a possible D gene (6 bases). Trimming left V 0 bases short and J 4 bases short, with 18 bases between. Germline CDR1 reads LGHNT; CDR2 reads FRNRAP. The CDR3 is made up of 17 amino acids. The CDR3 loop is CASGLVLGPRRGETQYF. CDR3 bases: TGTGCTAGTGGTTTGGTACTCGGGCCAAGGCGGGGAGAGACCCAGTACTTC.